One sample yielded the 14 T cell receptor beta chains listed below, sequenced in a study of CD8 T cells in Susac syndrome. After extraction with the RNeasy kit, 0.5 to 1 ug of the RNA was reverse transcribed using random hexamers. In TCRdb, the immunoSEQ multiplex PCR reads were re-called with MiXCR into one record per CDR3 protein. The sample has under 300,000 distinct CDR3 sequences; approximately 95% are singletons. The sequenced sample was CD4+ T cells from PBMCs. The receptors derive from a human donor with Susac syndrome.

CDR3 loop: CSASTGLAGGGGELFF. The CDR3, as DNA: TGCAGTGCTTCTACAGGACTAGCGGGAGGTGGCGGGGAGCTGTTTTTT. The chain has TRBV20-1 and TRBJ2-2, with 14 positions matching TRBD2. The CDR3 length is 16 residues. The trim removed 5 bases at V and 7 bases at J, leaving 9 bases unmatched. Germline CDR1 reads DFQATT; CDR2 reads SNEGSKA (reference sequence).

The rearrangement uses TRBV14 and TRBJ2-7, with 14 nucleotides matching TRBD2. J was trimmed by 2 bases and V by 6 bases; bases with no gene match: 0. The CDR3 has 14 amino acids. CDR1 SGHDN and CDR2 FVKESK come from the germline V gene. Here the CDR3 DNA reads TGTGCCAGCAGGACTAGCGGGAGGGCCTACGAGCAGTACTTC. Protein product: CASRTSGRAYEQYF. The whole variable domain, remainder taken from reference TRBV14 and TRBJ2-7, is EAGVTQFPSHSVIEKGQTVTLRCDPISGHDNLYWYRRVMGKEIKFLLHFVKESKQDESGMPNNRFLAERTGGTYSTLKVQPAELEDSGVYFCASRTSGRAYEQYFGPGTRLTVT.

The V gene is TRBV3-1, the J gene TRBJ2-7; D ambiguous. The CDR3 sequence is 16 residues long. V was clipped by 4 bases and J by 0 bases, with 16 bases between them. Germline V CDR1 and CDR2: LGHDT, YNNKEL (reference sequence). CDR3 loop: CASSPSIQTASYEQYF. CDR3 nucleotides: TGTGCCAGCAGCCCTTCCATCCAAACGGCCTCCTACGAGCAGTACTTC.

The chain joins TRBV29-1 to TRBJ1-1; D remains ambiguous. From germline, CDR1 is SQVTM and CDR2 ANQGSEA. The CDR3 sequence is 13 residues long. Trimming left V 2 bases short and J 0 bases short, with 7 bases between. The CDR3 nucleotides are TGCAGCGTTGAAAAGGGAATGAACACTGAAGCTTTCTTT. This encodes CSVEKGMNTEAFF.

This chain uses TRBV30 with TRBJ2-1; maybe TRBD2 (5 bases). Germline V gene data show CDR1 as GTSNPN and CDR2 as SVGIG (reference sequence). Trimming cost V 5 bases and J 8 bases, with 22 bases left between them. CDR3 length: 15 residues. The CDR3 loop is CAWCPPSAGLYEQFF. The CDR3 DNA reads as TGTGCCTGGTGCCCCCCCAGCGCGGGTCTATATGAGCAGTTCTTC.

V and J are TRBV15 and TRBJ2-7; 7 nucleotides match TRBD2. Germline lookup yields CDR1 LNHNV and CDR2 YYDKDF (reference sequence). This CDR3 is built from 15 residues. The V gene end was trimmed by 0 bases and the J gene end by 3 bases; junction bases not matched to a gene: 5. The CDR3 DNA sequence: TGTGCCACCAGCAGAGATTGGGGAGGGAACTACGAGCAGTACTTC. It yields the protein CATSRDWGGNYEQYF. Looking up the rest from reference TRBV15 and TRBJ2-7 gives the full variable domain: DAMVIQNPRYQVTQFGKPVTLSCSQTLNHNVMYWYQQKSSQAPKLLFHYYDKDFNNEADTPDNFQSRRPNTSFCFLDIRSPGLGDTAMYLCATSRDWGGNYEQYFGPGTRLTVT.

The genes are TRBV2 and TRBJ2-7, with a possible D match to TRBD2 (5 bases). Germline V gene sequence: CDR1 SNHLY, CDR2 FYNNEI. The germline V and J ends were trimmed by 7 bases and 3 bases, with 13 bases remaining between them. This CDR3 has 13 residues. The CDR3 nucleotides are TGTGCCAGCATGGCTAGAGGAGGCTACGAGCAGTACTTC. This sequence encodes CASMARGGYEQYF.

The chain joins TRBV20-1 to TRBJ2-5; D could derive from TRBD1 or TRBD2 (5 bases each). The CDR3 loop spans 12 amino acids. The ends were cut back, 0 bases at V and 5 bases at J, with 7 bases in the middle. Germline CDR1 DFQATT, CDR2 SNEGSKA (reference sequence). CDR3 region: CSARDGTETQYF. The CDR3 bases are TGCAGTGCTAGAGACGGGACGGAGACCCAGTACTTC.

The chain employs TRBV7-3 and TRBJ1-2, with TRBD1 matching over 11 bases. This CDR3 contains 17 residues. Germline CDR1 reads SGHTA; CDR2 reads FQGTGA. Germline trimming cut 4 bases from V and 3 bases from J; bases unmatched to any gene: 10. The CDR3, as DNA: TGTGCCAGCAGCTCAAGAGGACAGGGGGCAACTGACTATGGCTACACCTTC. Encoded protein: CASSSRGQGATDYGYTF.

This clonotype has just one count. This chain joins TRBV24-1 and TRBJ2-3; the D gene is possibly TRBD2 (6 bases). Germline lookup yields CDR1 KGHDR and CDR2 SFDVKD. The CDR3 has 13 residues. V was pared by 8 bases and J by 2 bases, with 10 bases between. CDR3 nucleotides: TGTGCCACCAATAGCGGCAACACAGATACGCAGTATTTT. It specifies CATNSGNTDTQYF.

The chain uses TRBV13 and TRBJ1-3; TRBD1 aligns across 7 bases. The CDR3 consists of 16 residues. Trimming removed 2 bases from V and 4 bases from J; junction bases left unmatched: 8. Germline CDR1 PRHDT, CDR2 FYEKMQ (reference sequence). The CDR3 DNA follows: TGTGCCAGCAGCTTATACGCCCAACAGGGGGGAAACACCATATATTTT. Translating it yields CASSLYAQQGGNTIYF.

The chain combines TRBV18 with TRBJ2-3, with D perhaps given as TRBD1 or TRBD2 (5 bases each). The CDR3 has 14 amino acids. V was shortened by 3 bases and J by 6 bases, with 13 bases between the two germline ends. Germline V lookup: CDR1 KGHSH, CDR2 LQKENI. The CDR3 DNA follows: TGTGCCAGCTCACCGGGACCCATTGAGGATACGCAGTATTTT. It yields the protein CASSPGPIEDTQYF.

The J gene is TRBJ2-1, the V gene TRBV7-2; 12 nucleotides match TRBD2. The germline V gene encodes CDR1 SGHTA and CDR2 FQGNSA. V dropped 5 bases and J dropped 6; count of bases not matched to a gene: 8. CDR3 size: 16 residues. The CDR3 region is CASSPRLAGGRNEQFF. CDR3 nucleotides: TGTGCCAGCAGCCCCCGTCTAGCGGGAGGGCGCAATGAGCAGTTCTTC.

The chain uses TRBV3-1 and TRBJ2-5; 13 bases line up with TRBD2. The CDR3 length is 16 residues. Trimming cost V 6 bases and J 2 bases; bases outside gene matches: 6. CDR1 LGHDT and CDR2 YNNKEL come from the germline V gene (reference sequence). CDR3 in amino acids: CASRYGLAGDQETQYF. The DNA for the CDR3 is TGTGCCAGCAGATACGGACTAGCGGGAGATCAAGAGACCCAGTACTTC.